This is a list of T cell receptor beta chains from one sample in a study of T cell responses to AZD1222 COVID-19 vaccine. Produced via immunoSEQ multiplex PCR; TCRdb's table is partial and in-frame only. This sample has roughly 140,000 clones, with 90% to 95% found just once. Sequencing was performed on peripheral blood, taken on day 0 of AZD1222 vaccination. The receptors here all came from an adult in good health. Each CDR3 is given with its conserved first and last residue. A D gene is named only where the DNA matches it firmly. The listing skips clone size in some rows; elsewhere it reads once, few, many or a size class.

-	TRBV3-1/TRBV3-2	-	TRBJ2-5	TGTGCCAGCAGCCAGAGTAGCGGTCGGGAGACCCAGTACTTC	CASSQSSGRETQYF
TRBD2	TRBV20-1	once	TRBJ2-4	TGCAGTGCTAGTTGGCTAGCGGGACCCAAAAACATTCAGTACTTC	CSASWLAGPKNIQYF
-	TRBV21-1	-	TRBJ2-7	TGTGCCAGCCCGGGACTAGCGACCTACGAGCAGTACTTC	CASPGLATYEQYF
-	TRBV11-2	-	TRBJ1-2	TGTGCCAGCAGCTTAGATAGAGTGCCGGGACCCGAGGGAGGCTACACCTTC	CASSLDRVPGPEGGYTF
TRBD1	TRBV10-3	-	TRBJ1-3	TGTGCCATCAGGACAGGGGTAGGAGGAAACACCATATATTTT	CAIRTGVGGNTIYF
TRBD1	TRBV7-8	-	TRBJ1-5	TGTGCCAGCAGCCCACAGAGCTATCCGGGGGGACAGTTTAGCAATCAGCCCCAGCATTTT	CASSPQSYPGGQFSNQPQHF
-	TRBV29-1	-	TRBJ1-1	TGCAGCGCGCGGAACACTGAAGCTTTCTTT	CSARNTEAFF
-	TRBV11-2	-	TRBJ2-7	TGTGCCAGCAGCCCCCGACCGAGCAGCTCCTACGAGCAGTACTTC	CASSPRPSSSYEQYF
-	TRBV29-1	-	TRBJ2-7	TGCAGCGTTGGGTTGGTTTCCTACGAGCAGTACTTC	CSVGLVSYEQYF
-	TRBV4-3	-	TRBJ2-7	TGCGCCAGCAGCCAAGGGGCGGGGCCCTCCTACGAGCAGTACTTC	CASSQGAGPSYEQYF
-	TRBV5-1	-	TRBJ2-7	TGCGCCAGCAGCTTCGGACAGGGAGGGTACGAGCAGTACTTC	CASSFGQGGYEQYF
-	TRBV19	-	TRBJ2-1	TGTGCCAGTAGTATAGGTCCGAGGGGGTTCGGGATTAACAATGAGCAGTTCTTC	CASSIGPRGFGINNEQFF
TRBD1	TRBV2	-	TRBJ2-5	TGTGCCAGCAGGCCCGGGGACAGGGGGCTTGAGACCCAGTACTTC	CASRPGDRGLETQYF
-	TRBV7-2	-	TRBJ2-1	TGTGCCAGCAGCTTAGTCGATGAGCAGTTCTTC	CASSLVDEQFF
TRBD1	TRBV7-2	-	TRBJ2-2	TGTGCCAGCACCATAACGGCAGGGGGCCCCGGGGAGCTGTTTTTT	CASTITAGGPGELFF
TRBD1	TRBV11-3	-	TRBJ2-3	TGTGCCAGCAGCATGACAGGGGGCATGGATACGCAGTATTTT	CASSMTGGMDTQYF
-	TRBV7-9	few	TRBJ2-5	TGTGCCAGCAGCCCCAATACTAGGATTTTAGGGACCCAGTACTTC	CASSPNTRILGTQYF
-	TRBV2	-	TRBJ1-5	TGTGCCAGCAGTCTTTATAGCAATCAGCCCCAGCATTTT	CASSLYSNQPQHF
TRBD2	TRBV11-2	-	TRBJ2-3	TGTGCCAGCAGTTTCAGCGGGGGGGCGAGTAGAGATACGCAGTATTTT	CASSFSGGASRDTQYF
-	TRBV7-3	-	TRBJ1-1	TGTGCCAGCAGCTTATCTTCCCAGAACACTGAAGCTTTCTTT	CASSLSSQNTEAFF
TRBD2	TRBV7-9	once	TRBJ2-7	TGTGCCAGCAGCAAGTGGTCGGGAGGGCCAAACGAGCAGTACTTC	CASSKWSGGPNEQYF
-	TRBV7-2	once	TRBJ2-5	TGTGCCAGCAGCCCCCAACCCCCGGAGACCCAGTACTTC	CASSPQPPETQYF
-	TRBV27	-	TRBJ1-2	TGTGCCAGCAGTCCCAAGGCGGTCAGCGCCACTAACTATGGCTACACCTTC	CASSPKAVSATNYGYTF
-	TRBV2	once	TRBJ2-5	TGTGCCAGCAGTGTGGCGCACCAAGAGACCCAGTACTTC	CASSVAHQETQYF
-	TRBV4-3	-	TRBJ1-2	TGCGCCAGCAGCCAAGAATATAGGTCTCGGGGTGGCTACACCTTC	CASSQEYRSRGGYTF
TRBD2	TRBV29-1	-	TRBJ2-5	TGCAGCGTTGAAGAGCTGCGGGGGGAGAATTTCCAAGAGACCCAGTACTTC	CSVEELRGENFQETQYF
TRBD2	TRBV9	-	TRBJ2-5	TGTGCCAGCAGCGTTAGCGGGGGGGCCGGGGAGACCCAGTACTTC	CASSVSGGAGETQYF
-	TRBV18	-	TRBJ1-2	TGTGCCAGCTCACCACAGGACAGCTATGGCTACACCTTC	CASSPQDSYGYTF
TRBD1	TRBV27	-	TRBJ2-7	TGTGCCAGCCGGGACAGGGGTCACTACGAGCAGTACTTC	CASRDRGHYEQYF
-	TRBV3-1/TRBV3-2	-	TRBJ2-3	TGTGCCAGCAGCCAAGGTCTGGAGACAGATACGCAGTATTTT	CASSQGLETDTQYF
TRBD1	TRBV4-1	once	TRBJ1-1	TGCGCCAGCAGCCCTCGTACAGGGGCGGACACTGAAGCTTTCTTT	CASSPRTGADTEAFF
-	TRBV5-6	-	TRBJ2-2	TGTGCCAGCAGCTTGACTGACTCCGGGGAGCTGTTTTTT	CASSLTDSGELFF
-	TRBV10-1	-	TRBJ2-7	TGCGCCAGCAGTTTAGGCAGGACCTACGAGCAGTACTTC	CASSLGRTYEQYF
-	TRBV19	-	TRBJ1-5	TGTGCCAGTAGTTTTGCAGGACAGAATCAGCCCCAGCATTTT	CASSFAGQNQPQHF
TRBD1	TRBV7-9	-	TRBJ2-7	TGTGCCAGCAGTTTCTTTCCGGACAGGTTCTACGAGCAGTACTTC	CASSFFPDRFYEQYF
-	TRBV5-1	-	TRBJ2-2	TGCGCCAGCAGCTTGGATGGGGGGAGCACCGGGGAGCTGTTTTTT	CASSLDGGSTGELFF
-	TRBV5-4	once	TRBJ2-3	TGTGCCAGCAGCCTTAGCACAGATACGCAGTATTTT	CASSLSTDTQYF
-	TRBV7-9	few	TRBJ2-7	TGTGCCAGCAGCTTCCGTCCCGAGGGCGAGCAGTACTTC	CASSFRPEGEQYF
TRBD1	TRBV5-4	once	TRBJ1-1	TGTGCCAGCAGCTCTACAGGGGCCCTGAACACTGAAGCTTTCTTT	CASSSTGALNTEAFF
-	TRBV7-2	-	TRBJ1-6	TGTGCCTCCTCGGAACAGGGATACAATTCACCCCTCCACTTT	CASSEQGYNSPLHF
TRBD1	TRBV3-1/TRBV3-2	-	TRBJ2-7	TGTGCCAGCAGCCAAAGGGACAGGGGTCGCGAGCAGTACTTC	CASSQRDRGREQYF
-	TRBV21-1	once	TRBJ2-3	TGTGCCAGCAGCACCAGACCAGGGACAGGCAAAAGCACAGATACGCAGTATTTT	CASSTRPGTGKSTDTQYF
-	TRBV4-3	-	TRBJ2-7	TGCGCCAGCAGCCAAGGACAGAGCTCCTACGAGCAGTACTTC	CASSQGQSSYEQYF
-	TRBV10-3	-	TRBJ2-7	TGTGCCATCAGTGGTTGGGGCGATGAACGCTCTCGGGAGCAGTACTTC	CAISGWGDERSREQYF
-	TRBV27	-	TRBJ1-1	TGTGCCAGCAGTGCGACGGGAAACGCTGAAGCTTTCTTT	CASSATGNAEAFF
-	TRBV19	once	TRBJ1-6	TGTGCCAGTAGGGGGGGCGGCGGATCACCCCTCCACTTT	CASRGGGGSPLHF
TRBD2	TRBV18	-	TRBJ2-3	TGTGCCAGCTCACCACTTAGCGGGACCACAGATACGCAGTATTTT	CASSPLSGTTDTQYF
TRBD2	TRBV20-1	-	TRBJ2-7	TGCAGTGCTAGTTCCAGAGCGGGGCACGAGCAGTACTTC	CSASSRAGHEQYF
-	TRBV18	-	TRBJ1-1	TGTGCCAGCTCACCCGGGGGGAACACTGAAGCTTTCTTT	CASSPGGNTEAFF
TRBD2	TRBV6-2/TRBV6-3	-	TRBJ2-3	TGTGCCAGCAGTTACTCGACACTAGCGGGAGGGAGGTCAGATACGCAGTATTTT	CASSYSTLAGGRSDTQYF
-	TRBV19	once	TRBJ1-4	TGTGCCAGTAGTAAGGCACGGGCAACTAATGAAAAACTGTTTTTT	CASSKARATNEKLFF
-	TRBV27	-	TRBJ2-3	TGTGCCAGCAGTTTGAGGTCGCTAGGCACAGATACGCAGTATTTT	CASSLRSLGTDTQYF
TRBD2	TRBV24-1	-	TRBJ2-1	TGTGCCACCAGTGAGGGGGGGTACAATGAGCAGTTCTTC	CATSEGGYNEQFF
TRBD1	TRBV4-1	-	TRBJ2-4	TGCGCCAGCAGCCAAGTCCGGGACAGGGACATTCAGTACTTC	CASSQVRDRDIQYF
-	TRBV3-1/TRBV3-2	-	TRBJ2-3	TGTGCCAGCAGCCCCCCTGGGAGGACAGATACGCAGTATTTT	CASSPPGRTDTQYF
-	TRBV3-1/TRBV3-2	once	TRBJ1-5	TGTGCCAGCAGCCAACAGGCGAATCAGCCCCAGCATTTT	CASSQQANQPQHF
TRBD1	TRBV3-1/TRBV3-2	-	TRBJ1-5	TGTGCCAGCAGCCAGGGACAGGTTCAAACACAGCCCCAGCATTTT	CASSQGQVQTQPQHF